Sequencing of this T cell receptor beta chain was carried out in a study of T-cell reconstitution after alpha-beta-depleted transplantation in children. Unique molecular identifiers tagged the TCRbeta library. TCRdb itself ran the PCR reads through MiXCR, one entry per CDR3 protein. The table includes about 600,000 distinct CDR3 sequences, 23% detected once. Notes on the study in general: Reportedly, roughly two months post-transplant, alpha-beta T cells arose from several hundred expanded graft clones. A year post-transplant, T-cell counts and diversity derived mostly from newly produced T cells. Day-60 TCRbeta diversity that was high in some patients was derived from surviving recipient T cells and thymic progenitors.

This clonotype was observed many times. Its matching antigen is unknown. This CDR3 is built from 15 residues. CDR1 is DFQATT, CDR2 SNEGSKA, per germline (reference sequence). V trimming: 1 base; J trimming: 1 base; junction bases outside the gene matches: 2. Specimen: PBMCs, mostly from graft donor cells, collected 360 days after TCRalphabeta/CD19-depleted stem cell transplant. The origin of this receptor is a boy under two years old who had a stem cell transplant for acute myeloid leukemia, so the T cells may come from the graft donor. The chain carries TRBV20-1 and TRBJ2-7; TRBD2 matches 12 bases. CDR3: CSARVLAGGSYEQYF. The CDR3 DNA sequence: TGCAGTGCTAGAGTACTAGCGGGGGGTTCCTACGAGCAGTACTTC.